What follows is one T cell receptor (beta chain) and its context. Its antigen is unknown. CDR3 length equals 11 residues. Per germline, CDR1 DFQATT and CDR2 SNEGSKA (reference sequence). With 5 bases removed from V and 3 bases from J, the gap between germline ends came to 7 bases. This record belongs to a study of T-cell reconstitution after alpha-beta-depleted transplantation in children. Overall study results and limits: T-cell numbers and diversity one year post-transplant derived largely from freshly generated T cells. In some patients, recipient T cells and intrathymic progenitors surviving conditioning explained high day-60 diversity. Reports say that about two months after transplant, the alpha-beta T cells came out of several hundred graft clones that had expanded.

Researchers prepared the TCRbeta library using unique molecular identifiers, the study reports. TCRdb used MiXCR to reprocess the PCR reads, holding one entry per CDR3 protein. The sample has about 640,000 distinct CDR3 sequences, roughly 13% seen once. The clonotype comes from a male patient younger than 18 who had a stem cell transplant for acute myeloid leukemia, so the T cells may come from the graft donor. The sequencing here drew on PBMCs, mostly from graft donor cells, taken 360 days after TCRalphabeta/CD19-depleted stem cell transplant. The chain is built from TRBV20-1 and TRBJ2-5, with D hard to call. The CDR3 DNA sequence: TGCAGTGCTGAGATAGAAGAGACCCAGTACTTC. Protein product: CSAEIEETQYF.